These T cell receptor beta chains were read from a single sample in a study of CD8 T cells in Susac syndrome. One entry per CDR3 protein, called by TCRdb with MiXCR from the immunoSEQ multiplex PCR reads. In the table there are around 130,000 distinct CDR3 sequences, around 80% of which are singletons. The sample consisted of CD8+ T cells from PBMCs. These receptors were obtained from a human donor with multiple sclerosis. CDR3s include the opening cysteine and the closing phenylalanine or tryptophan. The D gene is left open where the match is weak. Size is omitted from some rows. Given values are once, few, many or a class for expanded clones.

d_gene: -
j_gene: TRBJ2-3
abundance: few
v_gene: TRBV6-1
CDR3nt: TGTGCCAGCTCTTTATCGGGGGATACGCAGTATTTT
CDR3aa: CASSLSGDTQYF

d_gene: -
j_gene: TRBJ2-3
abundance: few
v_gene: TRBV6-1
CDR3nt: TGTGCCAGCAGTGAAGGCAGTCCTTTCACAGATACGCAGTATTTT
CDR3aa: CASSEGSPFTDTQYF

d_gene: TRBD1
j_gene: TRBJ1-1
abundance: -
v_gene: TRBV19
CDR3nt: TGTGCCAGTAGTATGGGGACAGGGGGCGTCACTGAAGCTTTCTTT
CDR3aa: CASSMGTGGVTEAFF

d_gene: -
j_gene: TRBJ2-3
abundance: -
v_gene: TRBV5-1
CDR3nt: TGCGCCAGCAGCTTCTACGGTACGACAGATACGCAGTATTTT
CDR3aa: CASSFYGTTDTQYF

d_gene: -
j_gene: TRBJ2-1
abundance: once
v_gene: TRBV12-3/TRBV12-4
CDR3nt: TGTGCCAGCAAACGGCTCAATGAGCAGTTCTTC
CDR3aa: CASKRLNEQFF

d_gene: -
j_gene: TRBJ1-1
abundance: -
v_gene: TRBV19
CDR3nt: TGTGCCAGTACCGGAGACAGTGAAGCTTTCTTT
CDR3aa: CASTGDSEAFF

d_gene: TRBD1
j_gene: TRBJ2-3
abundance: -
v_gene: TRBV11-3
CDR3nt: TGTGCCAGCAGCCCTCGCACAGGGGCGATAGATACGCAGTATTTT
CDR3aa: CASSPRTGAIDTQYF

d_gene: -
j_gene: TRBJ2-4
abundance: -
v_gene: TRBV4-3
CDR3nt: TGCGCCAGCAGCCAAGAGGCATCAGGAAATTTGGAAAACATTCAGTACTTC
CDR3aa: CASSQEASGNLENIQYF

d_gene: -
j_gene: TRBJ1-1
abundance: -
v_gene: TRBV29-1
CDR3nt: TGCAGCGTTAGCCGGGGGGGGACTGAAGCTTTCTTT
CDR3aa: CSVSRGGTEAFF

d_gene: -
j_gene: TRBJ1-1
abundance: once
v_gene: TRBV29-1
CDR3nt: TGCGGCGTTGGGGTTAACACTGAAGCTTTCTTT
CDR3aa: CGVGVNTEAFF

d_gene: TRBD1
j_gene: TRBJ2-7
abundance: -
v_gene: TRBV2
CDR3nt: TGTGCCAGCCTCGCACGGGACAGGGGCAACGAGCAGTACTTC
CDR3aa: CASLARDRGNEQYF

d_gene: TRBD2
j_gene: TRBJ2-1
abundance: -
v_gene: TRBV2
CDR3nt: TGTGCCAGCTCGGGACTAGCGTACAATGAGCAGTTCTTC
CDR3aa: CASSGLAYNEQFF

d_gene: -
j_gene: TRBJ1-1
abundance: -
v_gene: TRBV5-6
CDR3nt: TGTGCCAGCAGCTTTGGTACCATTGAAGCTTTCTTT
CDR3aa: CASSFGTIEAFF

d_gene: -
j_gene: TRBJ1-6
abundance: -
v_gene: TRBV2
CDR3nt: TGTGCCAGCAGTGTCCTTGATCTACAGTCGGAGTCTGCTTCACCCCTCCACTTT
CDR3aa: CASSVLDLQSESASPLHF

d_gene: -
j_gene: TRBJ1-1
abundance: -
v_gene: TRBV19
CDR3nt: TGTGCCAGTAGTATCGTAGGAGGGGGTGAAGCTTTCTTT
CDR3aa: CASSIVGGGEAFF

d_gene: TRBD2
j_gene: TRBJ2-1
abundance: once
v_gene: TRBV19
CDR3nt: TGTGCCAGTAGTATAACCGGGGAGGGTGAGCAGTTCTTC
CDR3aa: CASSITGEGEQFF

d_gene: -
j_gene: TRBJ2-1
abundance: -
v_gene: TRBV7-6
CDR3nt: TGTGCCAGCAGCTTAGGAGAACTAGTTTCTGAGCAGTTCTTC
CDR3aa: CASSLGELVSEQFF

d_gene: -
j_gene: TRBJ1-2
abundance: -
v_gene: TRBV21-1
CDR3nt: TGTGCCAGCGCCGGGCGGTATGGCTACACCTTC
CDR3aa: CASAGRYGYTF

d_gene: -
j_gene: TRBJ1-2
abundance: -
v_gene: TRBV7-9
CDR3nt: TGTGCCAGCAGCGGGCAACAGGTGGTCTACTATGGCTACACCTTC
CDR3aa: CASSGQQVVYYGYTF

d_gene: -
j_gene: TRBJ1-6
abundance: -
v_gene: TRBV6-6
CDR3nt: TGTGCCAGCAGTTATGGCGGGCCGAATTCACCCCTCCACTTT
CDR3aa: CASSYGGPNSPLHF

d_gene: -
j_gene: TRBJ1-1
abundance: -
v_gene: TRBV10-3
CDR3nt: TGTGCCGTCACCCCACACAGTAACACTGAAGCTTTCTTT
CDR3aa: CAVTPHSNTEAFF

d_gene: -
j_gene: TRBJ2-7
abundance: -
v_gene: TRBV5-1
CDR3nt: TGCGCCAGCAGCGGCGACGGACCCTACGAGCAGTACTTC
CDR3aa: CASSGDGPYEQYF

d_gene: TRBD2
j_gene: TRBJ2-5
abundance: -
v_gene: TRBV19
CDR3nt: TGTGCCAGTAGTTGGGCAGGGAGGGATCAAGAGACCCAGTACTTC
CDR3aa: CASSWAGRDQETQYF

d_gene: -
j_gene: TRBJ1-5
abundance: -
v_gene: TRBV12-3/TRBV12-4
CDR3nt: TGTGCCAGCAGCGTAAGCCAGACATATCAGCCCCAGCATTTT
CDR3aa: CASSVSQTYQPQHF

d_gene: TRBD2
j_gene: TRBJ2-1
abundance: -
v_gene: TRBV27
CDR3nt: TGTGCCAGCAGTTTTAGCGGGGAATACAATGAGCAGTTCTTC
CDR3aa: CASSFSGEYNEQFF

d_gene: TRBD2
j_gene: TRBJ2-3
abundance: once
v_gene: TRBV5-4
CDR3nt: TGTGCCAGCAGCTGGGGACTAGCGGAAGTAGATACGCAGTATTTT
CDR3aa: CASSWGLAEVDTQYF

d_gene: TRBD2
j_gene: TRBJ2-2
abundance: -
v_gene: TRBV6-5
CDR3nt: TGTGCCAGCTACCCTAGCGGGAGAACTGGCGGGGAGCTGTTTTTT
CDR3aa: CASYPSGRTGGELFF

d_gene: -
j_gene: TRBJ2-1
abundance: -
v_gene: TRBV12-3/TRBV12-4
CDR3nt: TGTGCCAGCAGTTTAGCCCCCGGAACCAATGAGCAGTTCTTC
CDR3aa: CASSLAPGTNEQFF

d_gene: -
j_gene: TRBJ2-5
abundance: -
v_gene: TRBV7-8
CDR3nt: TGTGCCAGCACCCATTTCGCCGGGCCGGACCTGCAAGAGACCCAGTACTTC
CDR3aa: CASTHFAGPDLQETQYF

d_gene: -
j_gene: TRBJ1-1
abundance: -
v_gene: TRBV30
CDR3nt: TGTGCCTGGAGTCCCCTGGGGCCTGAAGCTTTCTTT
CDR3aa: CAWSPLGPEAFF

d_gene: -
j_gene: TRBJ2-1
abundance: -
v_gene: TRBV7-9
CDR3nt: TGTGCCAGCAGCGTGGACGTTGAGCAGTTCTTC
CDR3aa: CASSVDVEQFF

d_gene: TRBD1
j_gene: TRBJ1-1
abundance: -
v_gene: TRBV7-6
CDR3nt: TGTGCCAGCAGCCATGGGACAGGGGGCACTGAAGCTTTCTTT
CDR3aa: CASSHGTGGTEAFF

d_gene: -
j_gene: TRBJ1-2
abundance: -
v_gene: TRBV27
CDR3nt: TGTGCCAGCAGTTTACAGGGGTACTATGGCTACACCTTC
CDR3aa: CASSLQGYYGYTF

d_gene: TRBD1
j_gene: TRBJ2-1
abundance: -
v_gene: TRBV27
CDR3nt: TGTGCCAGCAGTTTAACCGGGACAGGCTACAATGAGCAGTTCTTC
CDR3aa: CASSLTGTGYNEQFF

d_gene: -
j_gene: TRBJ2-5
abundance: -
v_gene: TRBV18
CDR3nt: TGTGCCAGCTCCCCCGAGGGGGGCCAAGAGACCCAGTACTTC
CDR3aa: CASSPEGGQETQYF

d_gene: -
j_gene: TRBJ2-1
abundance: once
v_gene: TRBV6-1
CDR3nt: TGTGCCAGCACCTCCAAACTAGCAGACATCTCCTACAATGAGCAGTTCTTC
CDR3aa: CASTSKLADISYNEQFF

d_gene: -
j_gene: TRBJ2-1
abundance: -
v_gene: TRBV3-1
CDR3nt: TGTGCCAGCAGCCAAGATCCCTTCAGCGAGAACCCCAATGAGCAGTTCTTC
CDR3aa: CASSQDPFSENPNEQFF

d_gene: TRBD2
j_gene: TRBJ2-1
abundance: -
v_gene: TRBV19
CDR3nt: TGTGCCAGTAGAGCGGGAGTTCGCACCTCCTACAATGAGCAGTTCTTC
CDR3aa: CASRAGVRTSYNEQFF

d_gene: -
j_gene: TRBJ2-3
abundance: -
v_gene: TRBV27
CDR3nt: TGTGCCAGCAGTGCCTTGGGGGGGGCCGCAGATACGCAGTATTTT
CDR3aa: CASSALGGAADTQYF

d_gene: -
j_gene: TRBJ1-2
abundance: -
v_gene: TRBV15
CDR3nt: TGTGCCACCAGCAGCTGGGGCAGCAACTATGGCTACACCTTC
CDR3aa: CATSSWGSNYGYTF

d_gene: -
j_gene: TRBJ1-1
abundance: -
v_gene: TRBV13
CDR3nt: TGTGCCAGCAGCTCCTCAGTAGGGAACACTGAAGCTTTCTTT
CDR3aa: CASSSSVGNTEAFF

d_gene: -
j_gene: TRBJ2-1
abundance: few
v_gene: TRBV20-1
CDR3nt: TGCAGTGCTCCGGGGGACTTGACTTACTACAATGAGCAGTTCTTC
CDR3aa: CSAPGDLTYYNEQFF

d_gene: -
j_gene: TRBJ2-7
abundance: -
v_gene: TRBV7-6
CDR3nt: TGTGCCAGCAGCTCGGGTTTGTCCTACGAGCAGTACTTC
CDR3aa: CASSSGLSYEQYF

d_gene: -
j_gene: TRBJ2-5
abundance: -
v_gene: TRBV11-2
CDR3nt: TGTGCCAGCAGCTTGTACGACGCGACCCAGTACTTC
CDR3aa: CASSLYDATQYF

d_gene: TRBD2
j_gene: TRBJ2-7
abundance: -
v_gene: TRBV9
CDR3nt: TGTGCCAGCAGCGTAGGAGGGGACTACTACGAGCAGTACTTC
CDR3aa: CASSVGGDYYEQYF

d_gene: TRBD2
j_gene: TRBJ2-1
abundance: -
v_gene: TRBV13
CDR3nt: TGTGCCAGCAGCCTAGCGGGGCGGGAGGGCTTCTACAATGAGCAGTTCTTC
CDR3aa: CASSLAGREGFYNEQFF

d_gene: -
j_gene: TRBJ1-1
abundance: -
v_gene: TRBV24-1
CDR3nt: TGTGCCACCAGTGAGGGTGGGACTGAAGCTTTCTTT
CDR3aa: CATSEGGTEAFF

d_gene: -
j_gene: TRBJ2-1
abundance: once
v_gene: TRBV12-3/TRBV12-4
CDR3nt: TGTGCCAGCAATCACCCCCTAGCATACAATGAGCAGTTCTTC
CDR3aa: CASNHPLAYNEQFF

d_gene: -
j_gene: TRBJ2-3
abundance: -
v_gene: TRBV5-1
CDR3nt: TGCGCCAGCAGCGCATGGGACTGGCTCACAGATACGCAGTATTTT
CDR3aa: CASSAWDWLTDTQYF